The T cell receptor (beta chain) described here comes from a study of blood T cell repertoires in COVID-19 (dated by TCRdb to 2019 to 2021). About the study as a whole: Collaborator samples came from the United States, Italy and Spain and covered acute and convalescent phases of COVID-19. Deeply sampled blood TCRbeta repertoires from subjects exposed to, actively infected with, or recovered from COVID-19 were included in the dataset. HLA class I and class II types, where available, came from metadata supplied by the sample provider rather than from assay-based typing. The prospective study material was composed of cDNA or gDNA derived from T cells, B-cell-depleted T cells, or PBMCs. The repertoires were released in a freely available public database meant as a resource for research on the immune response to SARS-CoV-2. A de-identified subject ID, COVID-19 status, age in years and sex were almost always included in the sample metadata. Samples were obtained from the ongoing ImmuneRACE study (first 160 participants) and from approximately 1,200 subjects provided by 6 global collaborators. Findings and caveats that apply to the study as a whole: The amount of clinical and demographic metadata varied by source and participant and was provided uncurated.

Between the V and J ends, shortened by 1 base and 0 bases respectively, the junction contains 20 bases. As encoded in the germline V gene (reference sequence), CDR1 is SGHNT while CDR2 is YYREEE. The CDR3 contains 19 residues, cysteine and phenylalanine counted. This entry keeps only the CDR3 DNA: 57 bases, framed from base 1. Of note for this clone: Its specific antigen is unknown. The sample holds no much larger clone one base away, and base qualities are not on file.

Each collaborating institution followed its own protocols to collect whole blood in K2EDTA tubes. Collaborator samples were shipped for TCRbeta analysis as frozen whole blood, isolated PBMCs, or DNA extracted from either sample type. TCRbeta CDR3 regions were amplified from genomic DNA using the immunoSEQ Assay, a bias-controlled multiplex PCR. In the source study's methods: Nucleated cell counts per sample were estimated from amplification of reference gene primers within the assay. Sequence reads were collapsed and filtered to measure the absolute abundance of every unique TCRbeta CDR3 rearrangement. For each sample, productive Simpson clonality was calculated as the square root of Simpson's diversity index across productive rearrangements. Not all clones reach the TCRdb copy of this immuneACCESS table, which keeps in-frame sequences only. Checked studies attribute under half of the gap to unresolved V genes and leave the rest unexplained. V and J calls and clone size are copied from that table; D and trimming were computed from the DNA. The sample table shows about 480,000 clones, and approximately 90% are seen once. The biggest ten clones account for 4% to 5.5% of the sample.

Sequenced material: peripheral blood. The sequence links TRBV5-4 to TRBJ2-1, with no confidently assigned D gene. The sequence came from a woman aged 25 to 39 with acute or convalescent COVID-19. The DNA sequence is TGTGCCAGCAGCTTGTGGCGCAGACTCCCTCAGAGCTCCTACAATGAGCAGTTCTTC. Its translation is CASSLWRRLPQSSYNEQFF.